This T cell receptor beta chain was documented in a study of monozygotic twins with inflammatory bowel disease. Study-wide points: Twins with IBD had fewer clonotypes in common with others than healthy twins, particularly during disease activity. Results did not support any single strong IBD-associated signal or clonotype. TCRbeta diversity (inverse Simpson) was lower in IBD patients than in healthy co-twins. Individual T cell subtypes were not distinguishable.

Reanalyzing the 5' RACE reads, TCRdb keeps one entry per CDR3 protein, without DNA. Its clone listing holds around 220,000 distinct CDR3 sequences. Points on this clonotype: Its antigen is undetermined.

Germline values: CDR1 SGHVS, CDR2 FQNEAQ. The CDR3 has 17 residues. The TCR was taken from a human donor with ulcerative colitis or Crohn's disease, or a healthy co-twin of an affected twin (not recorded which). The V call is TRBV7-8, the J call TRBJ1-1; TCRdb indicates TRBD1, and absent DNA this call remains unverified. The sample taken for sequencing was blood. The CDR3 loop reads CASSLEGGSGMNTEAFF.